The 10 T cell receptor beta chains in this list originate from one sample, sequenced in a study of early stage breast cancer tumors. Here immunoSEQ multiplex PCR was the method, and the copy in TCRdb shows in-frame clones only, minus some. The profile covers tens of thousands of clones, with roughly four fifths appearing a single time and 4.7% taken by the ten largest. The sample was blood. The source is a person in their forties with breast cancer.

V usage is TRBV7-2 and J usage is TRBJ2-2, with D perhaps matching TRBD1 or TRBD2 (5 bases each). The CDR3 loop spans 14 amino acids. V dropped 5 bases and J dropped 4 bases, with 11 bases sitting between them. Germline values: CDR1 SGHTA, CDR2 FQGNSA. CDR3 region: CASSTEGFTGELFF. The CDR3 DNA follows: TGTGCCAGCAGCACAGAGGGGTTCACCGGGGAGCTGTTTTTT. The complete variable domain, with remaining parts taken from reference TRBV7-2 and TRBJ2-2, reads GAGVSQSPSNKVTEKGKDVELRCDPISGHTALYWYRQSLGQGLEFLIYFQGNSAPDKSGLPSDRFSAERTGGSVSTLTIQRTQQEDSAVYLCASSTEGFTGELFFGEGSRLTVL.

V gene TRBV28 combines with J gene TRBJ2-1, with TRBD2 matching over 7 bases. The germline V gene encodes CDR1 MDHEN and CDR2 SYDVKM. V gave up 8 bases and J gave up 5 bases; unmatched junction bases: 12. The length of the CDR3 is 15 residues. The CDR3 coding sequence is TGTGCCAGCTGGCGGGGGAGCGTATCCAACAATGAGCAGTTCTTC. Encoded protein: CASWRGSVSNNEQFF.

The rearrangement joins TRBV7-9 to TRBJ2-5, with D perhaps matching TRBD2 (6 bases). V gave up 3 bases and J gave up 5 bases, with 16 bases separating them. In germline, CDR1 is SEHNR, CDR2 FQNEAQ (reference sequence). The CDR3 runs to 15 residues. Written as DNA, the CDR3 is TGTGCCAGCAGCTTCGGGACTCGGGGAAGGGAGACCCAGTACTTC. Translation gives CASSFGTRGRETQYF.

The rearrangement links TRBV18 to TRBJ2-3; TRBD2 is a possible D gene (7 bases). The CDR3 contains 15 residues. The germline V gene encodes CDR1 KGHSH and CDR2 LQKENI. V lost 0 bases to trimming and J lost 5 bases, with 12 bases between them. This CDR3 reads CASSPPQGREDTQYF. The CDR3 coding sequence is TGTGCCAGCTCACCACCTCAGGGGAGGGAAGATACGCAGTATTTT. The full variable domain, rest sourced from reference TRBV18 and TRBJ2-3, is NAGVMQNPRHLVRRRGQEARLRCSPMKGHSHVYWYRQLPEEGLKFMVYLQKENIIDESGMPKERFSAEFPKEGPSILRIQQVVRGDSAAYFCASSPPQGREDTQYFGPGTRLTVL.

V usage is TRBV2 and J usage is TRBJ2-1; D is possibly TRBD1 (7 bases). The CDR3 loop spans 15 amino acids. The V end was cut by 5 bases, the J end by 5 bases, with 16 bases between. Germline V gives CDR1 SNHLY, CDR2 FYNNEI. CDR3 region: CASSPGGGRDNEQFF. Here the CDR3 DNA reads TGTGCCAGCAGTCCAGGGGGAGGACGGGACAATGAGCAGTTCTTC.

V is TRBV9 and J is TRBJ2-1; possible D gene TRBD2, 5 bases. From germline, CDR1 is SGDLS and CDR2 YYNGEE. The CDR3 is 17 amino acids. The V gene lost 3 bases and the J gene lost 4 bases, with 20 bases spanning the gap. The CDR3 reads CASSARGFGLQYNEQFF. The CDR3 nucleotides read TGTGCCAGCAGCGCTCGAGGGTTCGGACTTCAGTACAATGAGCAGTTCTTC.

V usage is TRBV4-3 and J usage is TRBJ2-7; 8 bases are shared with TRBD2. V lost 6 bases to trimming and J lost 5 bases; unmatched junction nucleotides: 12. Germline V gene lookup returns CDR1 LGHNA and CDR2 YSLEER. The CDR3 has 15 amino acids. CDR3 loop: CASSPRAGGRNEQYF. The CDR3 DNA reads TGCGCCAGCAGTCCAAGGGCGGGAGGAAGAAACGAGCAGTACTTC.

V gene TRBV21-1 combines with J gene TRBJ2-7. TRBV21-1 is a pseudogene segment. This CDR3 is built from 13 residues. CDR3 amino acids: CASRATFFREQYF. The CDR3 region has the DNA TGTGCCAGCCGGGCAACATTCTTCCGCGAGCAGTACTTC.

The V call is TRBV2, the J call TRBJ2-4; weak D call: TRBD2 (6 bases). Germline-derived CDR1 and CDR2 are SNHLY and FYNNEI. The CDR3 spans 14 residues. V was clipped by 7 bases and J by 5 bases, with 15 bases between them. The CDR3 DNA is TGTGCCAGCAAAGGGACTCTAACCCAAAACATTCAGTACTTC. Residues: CASKGTLTQNIQYF.

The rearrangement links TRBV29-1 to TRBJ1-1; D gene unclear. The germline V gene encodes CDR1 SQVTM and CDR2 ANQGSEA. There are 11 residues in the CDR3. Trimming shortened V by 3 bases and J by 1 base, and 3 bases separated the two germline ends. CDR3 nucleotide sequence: TGCAGCGTTGAGACGAACACTGAAGCTTTCTTT. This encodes CSVETNTEAFF.